A selection of T cell receptor beta chains follows, all from one sample in a study of identical twins. MiXCR, run by TCRdb on the 5' RACE reads, gives a single entry per CDR3 protein. In the table there are under 350,000 distinct CDR3 sequences, roughly 10% of which are singletons. The sample was also reused in another study, on yellow fever vaccine responses in identical twins.

The sequenced material came from CD8+ T cells sorted from blood. The receptors stem from a woman younger than 35 in good health. Both conserved end residues are part of each CDR3. D genes are given only for firm matches. The size of a clone is reported for some rows only, either as once, few or many, or as a class for expanded clones.

>NA|TRBV7-6|TRBJ1-2|few
TGTGCCAGCAGCGGAGGGCAGGATGGCTACACCTTC
CASSGGQDGYTF
>NA|TRBV13|TRBJ2-2|few
TGTGCCAGCAGCTTCTCGGATCCAGGGACCGGGGAGCTGTTTTTT
CASSFSDPGTGELFF
>NA|TRBV19|TRBJ2-1|NA
TGTGCCAGTAGTGCCGATAACAATGAGCAGTTCTTC
CASSADNNEQFF
>TRBD2|TRBV7-9|TRBJ2-1|NA
TGTGCCAGCAGCCTGGGAGGGCTGAGGGATGAGCAGTTCTTC
CASSLGGLRDEQFF
>NA|TRBV28|TRBJ1-1|few
TGTGCCAGCAGCTCCCCCCTTCTACAGGAAGGTGAGAACACTGAAGCTTTCTTT
CASSSPLLQEGENTEAFF
>TRBD2|TRBV7-2|TRBJ2-7|NA
TGTGCCAGCAGCTTGACTAGCGGGGGACACTACGAGCAGTACTTC
CASSLTSGGHYEQYF
>NA|TRBV29-1|TRBJ2-7|few
TGCAGCGTTGGAAGGTATGGTTACGAGCAGTACTTC
CSVGRYGYEQYF
>TRBD1|TRBV18|TRBJ2-2|NA
TGTGCCAGCCACTGGACAGGGGAGGACACCGGGGAGCTGTTTTTT
CASHWTGEDTGELFF
>NA|TRBV28|TRBJ2-7|many
TGTGCCAGCGGAAGCAGGGTAGGACTCCCGTCTTACGAGCAGTACTTC
CASGSRVGLPSYEQYF
>TRBD1|TRBV20-1|TRBJ2-7|few
TGCAGTGCTAGAGACCCACGAGGGCCAGGGGGTCCCTACGAGCAGTACTTC
CSARDPRGPGGPYEQYF
>TRBD2|TRBV6-1|TRBJ2-1|NA
TGTGCCAGCAGTGCTGGGGGGGTCACCTACAATGAGCAGTTCTTC
CASSAGGVTYNEQFF
>NA|TRBV27|TRBJ2-7|few
TGTGCCAGCACCCTGGGCCACGAGCAGTACTTC
CASTLGHEQYF
>NA|TRBV20-1|TRBJ1-2|many
TGCAGTGCTAGAGATTGGCGGTTGGGGACCTATGGCTACACCTTC
CSARDWRLGTYGYTF
>NA|TRBV4-3|TRBJ2-1|NA
TGCGCCAGCAGCCAAGAGATGGGCGGAACTTACAATGAGCAGTTCTTC
CASSQEMGGTYNEQFF
>NA|TRBV7-8|TRBJ2-1|few
TGTGCCAGCAGCTTAGCGTGGGACACCAATGAGCAGTTCTTC
CASSLAWDTNEQFF
>TRBD1|TRBV2|TRBJ2-7|few
TGTGCCATCCTCTGGGGACAGGGTCCCTACGAGCAGTACTTC
CAILWGQGPYEQYF
>NA|TRBV20-1|TRBJ2-2|NA
TGCAGTGCCAACTTTTACACCGGGGAGCTGTTTTTT
CSANFYTGELFF
>NA|TRBV4-2|TRBJ2-7|few
TGTGCCAGCAGCCAACGGGGCCAGGGGGGGACTTACGAGCAGTACTTC
CASSQRGQGGTYEQYF
>NA|TRBV7-2|TRBJ2-4|many
TGTGCCAGCAGCTTAGGGAGAGAAACCCAAAACATTCAGTACTTC
CASSLGRETQNIQYF
>TRBD2|TRBV7-9|TRBJ2-5|many
TGTGCCAGCAGCTTATTGGCGGGAGGGGAAGAGACCCAGTACTTC
CASSLLAGGEETQYF
>TRBD1|TRBV9|TRBJ2-1|NA
TGTGCCAGCAGCGTAGTCGTCGGGGAGGACAGGGGGTACAATGAGCAGTTCTTC
CASSVVVGEDRGYNEQFF
>TRBD1|TRBV10-3|TRBJ2-3|many
TGTGCCACACAAACAGGGGGATTCACAGATACGCAGTATTTT
CATQTGGFTDTQYF
>NA|TRBV19|TRBJ2-5|NA
TGTGCCAGTAGTATTCTGGGACAAGAGACCCAGTACTTC
CASSILGQETQYF
>NA|TRBV7-9|TRBJ2-7|NA
TGTGCCAGCAGCCAGAGGGGTCGGGCATCCTACGAGCAGTACTTC
CASSQRGRASYEQYF
>NA|TRBV19|TRBJ2-1|NA
TGTGCCAGTAGTATAGGGACTCAAGAGCAGTTCTTC
CASSIGTQEQFF
>NA|TRBV7-8|TRBJ1-1|many
TGTGCCAGCAGCTCGTTGGGCGGCACTGAAGCTTTCTTT
CASSSLGGTEAFF
>TRBD2|TRBV12-3/TRBV12-4|TRBJ2-2|NA
TGTGCCAGCAGTTTAATCGCGGGGGGGCTCGGCGGGGAGCTGTTTTTT
CASSLIAGGLGGELFF
>NA|TRBV27|TRBJ2-1|few
TGTGCCAGCAGTTTAAGTAGTTTCTACAATGAGCAGTTCTTC
CASSLSSFYNEQFF
>NA|TRBV2|TRBJ1-5|few
TGTGCCAGCAGTGAAGGGAACCCAAGGAGCAATCAGCCCCAGCATTTT
CASSEGNPRSNQPQHF
>NA|TRBV2|TRBJ1-3|few
TGTGCCAGCAGTGAAGGTCGGACCTTTGGAAACACCATATATTTT
CASSEGRTFGNTIYF
>NA|TRBV7-8|TRBJ2-3|NA
TGTGCCAGCAGCTTAGTACTAACGCCCCGCACAGATACGCAGTATTTT
CASSLVLTPRTDTQYF
>TRBD2|TRBV7-2|TRBJ2-3|NA
TGTGCCAGCCATCGTGGGGCGGGGGGGCCGGGCACAGATACGCAGTATTTT
CASHRGAGGPGTDTQYF
>TRBD1|TRBV20-1|TRBJ2-7|NA
TGCAGTGCTAGAGGGACAGGGGGTTATACTAGGTACTTCTACGAGCAGTACTTC
CSARGTGGYTRYFYEQYF
>NA|TRBV12-3/TRBV12-4|TRBJ2-7|few
TGTGCCATCTCGGAGACAGGAGGTGACCAGCAGTACTTC
CAISETGGDQQYF
>NA|TRBV10-3|TRBJ2-5|NA
TGTGCCATACGTGACCATAACGAAGAGACCCAGTACTTC
CAIRDHNEETQYF
>NA|TRBV6-2/TRBV6-3|TRBJ2-7|NA
TGTGCCAGCAGTTACCCCGACAGGACCTACGAGCAGTACTTC
CASSYPDRTYEQYF
>NA|TRBV29-1|TRBJ2-2|NA
TGCAGCGTTCAGGGTGCGAACACCGGGGAGCTGTTTTTT
CSVQGANTGELFF
>TRBD2|TRBV20-1|TRBJ2-3|once
TGCAGTGCTGACGACGACTATAGCGGGAGAGGGGGGTACACAGATACGCAGTATTTT
CSADDDYSGRGGYTDTQYF
>TRBD2|TRBV29-1|TRBJ2-3|many
TGCAGCGTTGCAGCGGGAGAGGGTGATACGCAGTATTTT
CSVAAGEGDTQYF
>NA|TRBV27|TRBJ2-7|NA
TGTGCCAGCAGTTTTGGCGTTAGCTCCTACGAGCAGTACTTC
CASSFGVSSYEQYF
>TRBD1|TRBV6-1|TRBJ1-2|many
TGTGCCAGCAGTGCCAATCCAGGGGGCTATGGCTACACCTTC
CASSANPGGYGYTF